This T cell receptor beta chain is drawn from a study of blood T cells in healthy people across ages. The use of a sample-barcoded 5' primer and a J-beta primer mix characterized a second PCR of roughly 6 to 11 cycles. Via MiXCR, TCRdb re-called the 5' RACE reads, giving one row per CDR3 protein. The table shows around 990,000 distinct CDR3 sequences, with under 30% occurring only once. The CDR3 is 12 residues long. CDR1 SEHNR and CDR2 FQNEAQ come from the germline V gene (reference sequence). The trim removed 3 bases at V and 15 bases at J, leaving 7 bases unmatched. They isolated at least 6 million PBMCs from each sample. The data were also submitted as part of a second study, on T cells of mothers and their children. According to that study: Unrelated mother-child pairs always had slightly, but never significantly, lower normalized overlap than related pairs.

This receptor was obtained from a girl aged 2-10 years in good health. The sample was blood. The V call is TRBV7-9, the J call TRBJ2-3, with TRBD1 matching over 9 bases. This CDR3 is CASSLGGTGIYF. CDR3 sequence (DNA): TGTGCCAGCAGCTTGGGAGGGACAGGGATATATTTT.